This T cell receptor beta chain was recorded in a study of T cell clonality in common variable immunodeficiency (dated by TCRdb to between 2015 and 2017). The germline V gene gives CDR1 as SGHTA and CDR2 as FQGNSA. The CDR3 numbers 15 residues from cysteine through phenylalanine. The DNA shown is the part of the CDR3 that was read: 36 bases, in frame from base 1. Between the V and J ends, shortened by 5 bases and 3 bases respectively, the junction contains 11 bases. This clone was observed a handful of times. What antigen it recognizes has not been identified. The missing CDR3 end, 3 residues past where the read stops, is filled in from the germline J gene. General findings and caveats noted by the study authors: Patient heterogeneity within the CVID cohort put limits on correlating repertoire features with clinical complications. CVID TCRbeta sequences were reported to have fewer deletions and N-nucleotide insertions and to lack highly modified clones with 13 or more V deletions. TCRbeta clonality was higher in CVID subjects than in healthy controls (t-test p = 0.018), and the increase was most characteristic of about a third of subjects. CVID subjects shared fewer TCRbeta clones with each other than healthy controls did (p < 0.0001). Despite equal DNA input, controls averaged roughly 84,000 unique sequences per sample versus about 31,547 in CVID samples. According to the authors, finding the cause of the higher clonality in CVID would require sequencing the repertoires of T cell subpopulations.

Standard criteria were used to diagnose CVID, namely serum IgG, IgA and/or IgM reduced below the normal range together with specific antibody deficiency. There were about 45 subjects in the CVID group (about 29 male and 15 or so female), ranging in age from 9 to 64 years, with a mean age of around 39. Most of the CVID patients and most of the healthy controls were of Caucasian heritage. Replacement immunoglobulin therapy had been administered to all CVID subjects for at least one year at the time of study participation. At blood collection, none of the CVID subjects was ill or on immunomodulatory or immunosuppressive medication. Heparinized peripheral whole blood samples of roughly 5 to 9 ml were obtained from each donor. TCRbeta CDR3 repertoires were sequenced from genomic DNA of adults with common variable immune deficiency (CVID) and healthy adult controls. Diluted blood was subjected to density centrifugation over Hypaque 1077 or Ficoll-Paque for isolation of peripheral blood mononuclear cells. Unsorted mononuclear cells served as the source of genomic DNA, which was extracted either by Qiagen column purification or by a centrifugation-based method.

For sequencing input, CVID and control samples contributed equivalent amounts of genomic DNA. For every sample, a 60 bp segment covering the rearranged TCRbeta CDR3 region was amplified and then sequenced. The immunoSEQ assay, a bias-corrected multiplex PCR with high-throughput sequencing, was employed for TCRbeta amplification. The published analysis was carried out like this. Every unique nucleotide sequence was considered a clone and was annotated with V, D and J genes, copy number and frequency. Sequences were labeled productive if in frame, and non-productive if out of frame or containing stop codons. As previously described, clonality was calculated on the basis of Shannon's entropy. The predicted amino acid sequences of productive clones were used to derive mean CDR3 Kyte-Doolittle hydropathy. Using the R hclust function, scaled V gene usage was clustered hierarchically with Manhattan distance and complete linkage. To assess clone sharing by CDR3 amino acid sequence, 12 repertoires per group were resampled over 100 rounds. The repertoires were searched for approximately 70 published EBV-specific TCRbeta sequences and 245 published CMV-specific TCRbeta sequences. Analysis left out two CVID samples that produced under 10,000 sequences, so roughly 45 CVID repertoires remained. TCRdb's version of the immuneACCESS table is confined to in-frame rearrangements and falls short of the full clone set. An unresolved V gene accounts for under half of the shortfall where checked; the remainder is of unknown origin. Clonal size and the V and J genes are those of that table, whereas D and trimming came from the DNA. In this sample, about 20,000 clones appear, none counted once only. Under 3% of the sample rests with the top ten.

Material for sequencing was peripheral blood mononuclear cells. The clonotype originates from a human donor with common variable immunodeficiency. The chain was built from TRBV7-2 and TRBJ2-6; a weak D assignment points to TRBD1 (6 bases agree). This receptor has the CDR3 CASSVQGNGANVLTF. The sequenced CDR3 bases are TGTGCCAGCAGCGTACAGGGAAATGGGGCCAACGTC.